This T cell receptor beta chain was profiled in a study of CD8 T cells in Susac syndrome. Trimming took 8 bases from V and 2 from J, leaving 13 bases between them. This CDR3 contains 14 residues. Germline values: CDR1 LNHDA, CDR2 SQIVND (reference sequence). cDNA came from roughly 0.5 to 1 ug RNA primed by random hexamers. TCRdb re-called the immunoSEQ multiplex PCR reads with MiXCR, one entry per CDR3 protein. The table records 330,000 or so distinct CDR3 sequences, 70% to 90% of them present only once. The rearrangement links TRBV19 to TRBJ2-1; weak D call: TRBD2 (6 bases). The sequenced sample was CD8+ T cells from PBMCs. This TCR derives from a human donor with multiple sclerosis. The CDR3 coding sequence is TGTGCCAGTTTAGGCAGGACTACCTACAATGAGCAGTTCTTC. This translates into CASLGRTTYNEQFF.